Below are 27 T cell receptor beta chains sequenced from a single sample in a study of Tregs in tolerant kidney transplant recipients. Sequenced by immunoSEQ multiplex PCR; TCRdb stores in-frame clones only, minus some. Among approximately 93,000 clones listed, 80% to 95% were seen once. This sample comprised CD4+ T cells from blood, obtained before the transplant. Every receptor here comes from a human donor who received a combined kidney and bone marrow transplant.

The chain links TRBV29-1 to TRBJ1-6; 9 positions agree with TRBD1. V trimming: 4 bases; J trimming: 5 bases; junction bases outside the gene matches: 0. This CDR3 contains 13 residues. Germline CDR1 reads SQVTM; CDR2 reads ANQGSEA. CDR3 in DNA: TGCAGCGTTGGGGACAGGGATAATTCACCCCTCCACTTT. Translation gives CSVGDRDNSPLHF.

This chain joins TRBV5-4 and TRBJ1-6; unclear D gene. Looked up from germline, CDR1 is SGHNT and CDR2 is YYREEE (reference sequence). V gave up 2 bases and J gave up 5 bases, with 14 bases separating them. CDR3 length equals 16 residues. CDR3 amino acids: CASSLPPIRDNSPLHF. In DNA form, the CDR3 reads TGTGCCAGCAGCTTACCACCCATTCGGGATAATTCACCCCTCCACTTT.

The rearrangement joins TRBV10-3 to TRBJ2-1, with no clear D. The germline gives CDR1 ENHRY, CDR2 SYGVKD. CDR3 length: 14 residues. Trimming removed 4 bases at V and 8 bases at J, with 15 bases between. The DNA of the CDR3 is TGTGCCATCAGTGGGCTCCTCGGTCGGGATGAGCAGTTCTTC. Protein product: CAISGLLGRDEQFF.

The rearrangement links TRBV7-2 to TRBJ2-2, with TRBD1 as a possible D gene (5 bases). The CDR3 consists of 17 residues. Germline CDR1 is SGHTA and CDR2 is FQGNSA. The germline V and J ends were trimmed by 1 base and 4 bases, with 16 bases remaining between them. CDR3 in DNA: TGTGCCAGCAGCTTAGAAGGGGTTCATGGGTCCACCGGGGAGCTGTTTTTT. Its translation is CASSLEGVHGSTGELFF.

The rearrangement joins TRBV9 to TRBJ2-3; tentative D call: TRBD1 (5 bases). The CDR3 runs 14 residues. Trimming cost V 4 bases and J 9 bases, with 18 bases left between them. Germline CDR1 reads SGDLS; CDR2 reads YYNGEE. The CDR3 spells CASSFKGMGSTQYF. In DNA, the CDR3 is TGTGCCAGCAGCTTTAAGGGGATGGGATCAACGCAGTATTTT.

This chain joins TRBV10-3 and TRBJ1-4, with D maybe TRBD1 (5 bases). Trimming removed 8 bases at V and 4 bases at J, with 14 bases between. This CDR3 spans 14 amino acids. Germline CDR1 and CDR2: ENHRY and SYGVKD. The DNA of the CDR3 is TGTGCCATCGCGACGGGGGACTTTAATGAAAAACTGTTTTTT. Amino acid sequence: CAIATGDFNEKLFF.

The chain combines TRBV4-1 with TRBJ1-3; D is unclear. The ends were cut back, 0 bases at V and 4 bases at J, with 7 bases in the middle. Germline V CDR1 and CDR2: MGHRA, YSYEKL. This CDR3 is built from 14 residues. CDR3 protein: CASSQEGSGNTIYF. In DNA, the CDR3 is TGCGCCAGCAGCCAAGAGGGCTCCGGAAACACCATATATTTT.

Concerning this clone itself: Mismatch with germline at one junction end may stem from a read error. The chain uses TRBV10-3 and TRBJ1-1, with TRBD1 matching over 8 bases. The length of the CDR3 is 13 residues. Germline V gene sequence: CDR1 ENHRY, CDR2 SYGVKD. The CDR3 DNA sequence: TGTGCCATCAGTCGGACAGGGAACCCTGAAGCTTTCTTT. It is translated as CAISRTGNPEAFF.

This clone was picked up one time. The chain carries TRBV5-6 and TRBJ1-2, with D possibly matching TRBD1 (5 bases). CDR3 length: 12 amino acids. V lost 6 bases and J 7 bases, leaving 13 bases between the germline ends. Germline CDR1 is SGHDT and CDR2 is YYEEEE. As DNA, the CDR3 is TGTGCCAGCAACCAGGGTGGATTTGGCTACACCTTC. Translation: CASNQGGFGYTF. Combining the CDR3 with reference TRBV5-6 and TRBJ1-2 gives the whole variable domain DAGVTQSPTHLIKTRGQQVTLRCSPKSGHDTVSWYQQALGQGPQFIFQYYEEEERQRGNFPDRFSGHQFPNYSSELNVNALLLGDSALYLCASNQGGFGYTFGSGTRLTVV.

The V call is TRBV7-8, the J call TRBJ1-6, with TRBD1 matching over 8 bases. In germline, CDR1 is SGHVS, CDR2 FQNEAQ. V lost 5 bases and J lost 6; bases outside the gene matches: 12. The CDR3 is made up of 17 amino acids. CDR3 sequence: CASSQIAGTGFNSPLHF. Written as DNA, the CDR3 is TGTGCCAGCAGCCAAATCGCCGGGACAGGCTTTAATTCACCCCTCCACTTT.

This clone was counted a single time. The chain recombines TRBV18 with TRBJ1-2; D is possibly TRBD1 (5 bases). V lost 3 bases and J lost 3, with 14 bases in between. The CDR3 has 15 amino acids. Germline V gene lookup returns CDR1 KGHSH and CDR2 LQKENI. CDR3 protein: CASSPGWQGDYGYTF. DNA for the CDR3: TGTGCCAGCTCACCGGGTTGGCAGGGCGACTATGGCTACACCTTC.

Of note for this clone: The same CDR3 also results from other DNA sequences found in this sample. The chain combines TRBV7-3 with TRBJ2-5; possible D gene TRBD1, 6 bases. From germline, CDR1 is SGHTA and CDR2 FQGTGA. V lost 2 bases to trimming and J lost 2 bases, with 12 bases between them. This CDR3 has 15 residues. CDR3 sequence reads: CASSLLGGRQETQYF. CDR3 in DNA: TGTGCCAGCAGCTTATTAGGGGGACGGCAAGAGACCCAGTACTTC. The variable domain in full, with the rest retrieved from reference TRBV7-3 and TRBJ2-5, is GAGVSQTPSNKVTEKGKYVELRCDPISGHTALYWYRQSLGQGPEFLIYFQGTGAADDSGLPNDRFFAVRPEGSVSTLKIQRTERGDSAVYLCASSLLGGRQETQYFGPGTRLLVL.

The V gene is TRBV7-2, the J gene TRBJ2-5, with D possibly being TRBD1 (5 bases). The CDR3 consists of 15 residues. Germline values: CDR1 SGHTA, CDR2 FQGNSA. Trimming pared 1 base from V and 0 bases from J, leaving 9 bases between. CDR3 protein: CASSLEGWYQETQYF. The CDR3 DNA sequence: TGTGCCAGCAGCTTAGAGGGGTGGTACCAAGAGACCCAGTACTTC.

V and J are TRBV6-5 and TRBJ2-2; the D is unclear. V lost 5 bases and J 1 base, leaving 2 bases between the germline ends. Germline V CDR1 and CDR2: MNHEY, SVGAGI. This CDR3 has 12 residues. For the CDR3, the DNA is TGTGCCAGCAGTCAGAACACCGGGGAGCTGTTTTTT. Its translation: CASSQNTGELFF.

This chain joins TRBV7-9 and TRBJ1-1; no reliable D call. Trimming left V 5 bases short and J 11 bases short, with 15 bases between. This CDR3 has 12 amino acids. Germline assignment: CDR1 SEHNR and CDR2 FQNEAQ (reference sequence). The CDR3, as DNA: TGTGCCAGCAGCGAAACTGGACTTGGGGCTTTCTTT. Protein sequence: CASSETGLGAFF. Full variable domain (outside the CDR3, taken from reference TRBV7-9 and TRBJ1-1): DTGVSQNPRHKITKRGQNVTFRCDPISEHNRLYWYRQTLGQGPEFLTYFQNEAQLEKSRLLSDRFSAERPKGSFSTLEIQRTEQGDSAMYLCASSETGLGAFFGQGTRLTVV.

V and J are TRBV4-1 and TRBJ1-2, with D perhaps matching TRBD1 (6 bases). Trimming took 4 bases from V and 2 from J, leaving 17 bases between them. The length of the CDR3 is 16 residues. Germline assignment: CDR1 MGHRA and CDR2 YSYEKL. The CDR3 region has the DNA TGCGCCAGCAGCCTCCCGGTCACAGGGCGAAACTATGGCTACACCTTC. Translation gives CASSLPVTGRNYGYTF.

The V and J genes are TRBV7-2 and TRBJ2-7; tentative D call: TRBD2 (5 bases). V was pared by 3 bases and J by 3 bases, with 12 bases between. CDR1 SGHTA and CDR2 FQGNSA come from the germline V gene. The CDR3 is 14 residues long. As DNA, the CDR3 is TGTGCCAGCAGCTTTAACGTGGACTTCTACGAGCAGTACTTC. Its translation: CASSFNVDFYEQYF.

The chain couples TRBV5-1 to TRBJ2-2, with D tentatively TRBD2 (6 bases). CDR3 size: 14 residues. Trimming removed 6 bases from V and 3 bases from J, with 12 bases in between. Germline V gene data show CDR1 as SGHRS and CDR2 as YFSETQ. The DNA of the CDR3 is TGCGCCAGCACCCCGGAGGGTCACACCGGGGAGCTGTTTTTT. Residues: CASTPEGHTGELFF.

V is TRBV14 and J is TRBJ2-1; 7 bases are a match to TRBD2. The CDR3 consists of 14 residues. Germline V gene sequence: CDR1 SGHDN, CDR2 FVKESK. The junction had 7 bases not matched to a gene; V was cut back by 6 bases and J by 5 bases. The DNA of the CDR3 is TGTGCCAGCAGTAGCGGGTGGAGCCACAATGAGCAGTTCTTC. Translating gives CASSSGWSHNEQFF.

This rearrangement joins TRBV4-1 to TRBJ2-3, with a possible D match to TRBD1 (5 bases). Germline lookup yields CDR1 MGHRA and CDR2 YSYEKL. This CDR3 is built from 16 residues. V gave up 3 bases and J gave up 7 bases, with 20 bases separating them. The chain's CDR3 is CASSHPATVAPYTQYF. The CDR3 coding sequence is TGCGCCAGCAGCCACCCCGCGACAGTAGCCCCATATACGCAGTATTTT.

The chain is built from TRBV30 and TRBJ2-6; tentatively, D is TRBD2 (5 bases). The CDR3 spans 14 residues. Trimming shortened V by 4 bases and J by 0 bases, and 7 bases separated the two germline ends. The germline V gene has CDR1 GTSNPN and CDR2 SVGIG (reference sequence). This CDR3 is CAWNRDSGANVLTF. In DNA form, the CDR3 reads TGTGCCTGGAATCGGGACTCTGGGGCCAACGTCCTGACTTTC.

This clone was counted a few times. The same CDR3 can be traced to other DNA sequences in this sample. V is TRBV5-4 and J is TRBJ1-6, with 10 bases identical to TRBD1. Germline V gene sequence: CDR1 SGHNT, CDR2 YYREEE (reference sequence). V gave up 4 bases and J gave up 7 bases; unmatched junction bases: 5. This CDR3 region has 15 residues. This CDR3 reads CASSLDRGPNSPLHF. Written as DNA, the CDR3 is TGTGCCAGCAGCCTCGACAGGGGGCCCAATTCACCCCTCCACTTT.

The CDR3 loop is CASSLYPDSNNLYGYTF. The CDR3 nucleotides read TGTGCCAGCAGCTTGTATCCGGACAGTAATAATCTTTATGGCTACACCTTC. V gene TRBV5-6 combines with J gene TRBJ1-2; D possibly corresponds to TRBD1 (6 bases). The germline V gene has CDR1 SGHDT and CDR2 YYEEEE. V was pared by 1 base and J by 5 bases, with 21 bases between. CDR3 length: 17 amino acids.

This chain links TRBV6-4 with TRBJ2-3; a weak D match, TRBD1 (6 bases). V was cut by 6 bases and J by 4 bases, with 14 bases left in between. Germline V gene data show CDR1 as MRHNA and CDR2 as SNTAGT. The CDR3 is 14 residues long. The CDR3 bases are TGTGCCAGCAGACAGGGTAAAGGGTCAGATACGCAGTATTTT. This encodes CASRQGKGSDTQYF.

The CDR3 DNA reads TGCGCCAGCAGCGCGGACTTGCCTCGAGATACGCAGTATTTT. It codes for CASSADLPRDTQYF. The chain couples TRBV5-1 to TRBJ2-3; a possible D gene is TRBD2 (5 bases). The germline CDR1 and CDR2 sequences are SGHRS and YFSETQ. The length of the CDR3 is 14 residues. V was cut by 4 bases and J by 5 bases, with 14 bases left in between.

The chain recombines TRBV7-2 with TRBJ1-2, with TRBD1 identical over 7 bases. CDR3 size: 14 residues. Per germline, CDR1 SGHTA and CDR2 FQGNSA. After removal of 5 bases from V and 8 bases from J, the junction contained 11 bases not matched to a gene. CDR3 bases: TGTGCCAGCAGCCCGGGACAGCTCCTTAGGGGCTACACCTTC. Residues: CASSPGQLLRGYTF.

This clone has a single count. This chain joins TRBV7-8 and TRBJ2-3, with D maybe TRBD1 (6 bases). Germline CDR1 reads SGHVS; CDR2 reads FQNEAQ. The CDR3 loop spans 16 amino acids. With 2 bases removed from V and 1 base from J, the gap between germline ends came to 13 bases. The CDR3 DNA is TGTGCCAGCAGCTTAATTACAGGGTCTGGCACAGATACGCAGTATTTT. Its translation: CASSLITGSGTDTQYF.